These T cell receptor beta chains were read from a single sample in a study of blood T cell repertoires in COVID-19. TCRdb keeps only in-frame clones here, not all; method: immunoSEQ multiplex PCR. The sample lists about 280,000 clones; roughly 88% were seen once. Source material: PBMCs or T cells enriched from blood (not recorded which). The receptor set was obtained from a woman in her 30s who had recovered from COVID-19. The CDR3 runs from the conserved cysteine through the conserved F or W. D genes are given only for firm matches. Part of the rows lack a size; the others show once, few, many or a class for expanded clones.

. | TRBJ1-1 | TRBV5-1 | TRBD1 | 16 | CASSLVGRGVQTEAFF | TGCGCCAGCAGCTTGGTAGGCAGGGGGGTACAGACTGAAGCTTTCTTT
once | TRBJ2-1 | TRBV3-1/TRBV3-2 | TRBD2 | 15 | CASSQGTTSYNEQFF | TGTGCCAGCAGTCAAGGGACTACGTCCTACAATGAGCAGTTCTTC
. | TRBJ1-4 | TRBV28 | . | 15 | CASTPTGPNNEKLFF | TGTGCCAGCACCCCAACTGGGCCAAATAATGAAAAACTGTTTTTT
few | TRBJ1-6 | TRBV11-2 | TRBD1 | 16 | CASSQPGTGKRSPLHF | TGTGCCAGCAGCCAGCCCGGGACAGGGAAGCGTTCACCCCTCCACTTT
. | TRBJ1-4 | TRBV6-1 | . | 12 | CASKRGDEKLFF | TGTGCCAGCAAAAGAGGCGATGAAAAACTGTTTTTT
. | TRBJ1-1 | TRBV2 | . | 13 | CASRSSPGERAFF | TGTGCCAGCAGATCGTCCCCAGGGGAGAGGGCTTTCTTT
. | TRBJ2-1 | TRBV3-1/TRBV3-2 | . | 12 | CASSQDPDEQFF | TGTGCCAGCAGCCAAGACCCCGATGAGCAGTTCTTC
. | TRBJ2-2 | TRBV7-6 | TRBD2 | 16 | CATRPSGGDNTGELFF | TGTGCCACGCGTCCAAGCGGGGGGGATAACACCGGGGAGCTGTTTTTT
few | TRBJ2-7 | TRBV19 | . | 13 | CASSIGQSGEQYF | TGTGCCAGTAGTATAGGGCAATCGGGCGAGCAGTACTTC
. | TRBJ2-1 | TRBV5-1 | . | 16 | CASSLFPPGQSDEQFF | TGCGCCAGCAGCTTGTTCCCACCCGGACAGTCGGATGAGCAGTTCTTC
. | TRBJ2-1 | TRBV7-3 | . | 15 | CASSLTGHGYNEQFF | TGTGCCAGCAGCTTAACCGGACACGGCTACAATGAGCAGTTCTTC
. | TRBJ1-2 | TRBV27 | . | 19 | CASSLSWGTLGQEDYGYTF | TGTGCCAGCAGTTTAAGTTGGGGGACATTGGGGCAGGAAGACTATGGCTACACCTTC
. | TRBJ2-3 | TRBV9 | TRBD2 | 14 | CASSVWEGPDTQYF | TGTGCCAGCAGCGTGTGGGAGGGCCCCGATACGCAGTATTTT